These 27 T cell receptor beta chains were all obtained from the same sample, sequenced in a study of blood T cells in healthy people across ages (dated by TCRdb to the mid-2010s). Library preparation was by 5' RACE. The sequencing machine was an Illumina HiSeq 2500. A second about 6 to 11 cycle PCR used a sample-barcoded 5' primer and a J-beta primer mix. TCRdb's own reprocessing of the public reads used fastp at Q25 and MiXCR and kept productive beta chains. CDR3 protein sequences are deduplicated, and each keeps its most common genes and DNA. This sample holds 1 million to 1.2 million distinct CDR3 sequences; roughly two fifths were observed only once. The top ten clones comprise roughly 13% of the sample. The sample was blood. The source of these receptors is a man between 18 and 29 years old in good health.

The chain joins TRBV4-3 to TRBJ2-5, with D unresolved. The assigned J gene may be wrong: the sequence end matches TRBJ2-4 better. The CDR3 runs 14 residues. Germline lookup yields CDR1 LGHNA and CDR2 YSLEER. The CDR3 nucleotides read TGCGCCAGCAGTGTCAGAGGCAGCGAAAACATTCAGTACTTC. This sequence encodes CASSVRGSENIQYF.

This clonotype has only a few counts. CDR3 DNA: TGCGCCAGCAGCTTGGAATTGACTGCAGGGGTGACTAACTATGGCTACACCTTC. Translated: CASSLELTAGVTNYGYTF. This chain connects TRBV5-1 to TRBJ1-2, with a weak D call TRBD1 (6 bases). Germline V gene lookup returns CDR1 SGHRS and CDR2 YFSETQ. Trimming left V 0 bases short and J 0 bases short, with 18 bases between. The CDR3 extends over 18 amino acids.

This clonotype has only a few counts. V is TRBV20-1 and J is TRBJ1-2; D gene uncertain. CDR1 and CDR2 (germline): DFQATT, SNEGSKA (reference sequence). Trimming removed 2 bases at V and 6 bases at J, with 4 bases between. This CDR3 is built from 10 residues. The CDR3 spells CSARQDGYTF. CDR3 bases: TGCAGTGCTAGACAGGATGGCTACACCTTC.

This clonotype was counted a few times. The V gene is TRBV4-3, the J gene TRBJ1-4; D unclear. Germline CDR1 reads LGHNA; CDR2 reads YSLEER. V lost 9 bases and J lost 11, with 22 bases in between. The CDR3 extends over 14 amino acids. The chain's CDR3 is CASRESRAPGKLFF. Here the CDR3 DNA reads TGCGCCAGTCGTGAGTCGCGGGCCCCTGGGAAACTGTTTTTT.

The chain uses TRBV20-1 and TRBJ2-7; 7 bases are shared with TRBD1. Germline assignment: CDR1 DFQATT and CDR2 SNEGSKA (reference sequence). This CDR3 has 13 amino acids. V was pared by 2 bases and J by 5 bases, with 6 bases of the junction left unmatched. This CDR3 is CSARQGTVDEQYF. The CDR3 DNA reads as TGCAGTGCTAGACAGGGGACAGTAGACGAGCAGTACTTC.

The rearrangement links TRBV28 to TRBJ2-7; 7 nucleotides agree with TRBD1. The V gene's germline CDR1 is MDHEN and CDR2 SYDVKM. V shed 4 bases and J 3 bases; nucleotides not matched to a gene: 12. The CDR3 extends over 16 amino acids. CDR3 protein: CASSSPRDSRLYEQYF. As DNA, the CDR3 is TGTGCCAGCAGTTCTCCCCGGGACAGTAGACTCTACGAGCAGTACTTC. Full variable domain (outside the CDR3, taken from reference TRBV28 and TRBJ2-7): DVKVTQSSRYLVKRTGEKVFLECVQDMDHENMFWYRQDPGLGLRLIYFSYDVKMKEKGDIPEGYSVSREKKERFSLILESASTNQTSMYLCASSSPRDSRLYEQYFGPGTRLTVT.

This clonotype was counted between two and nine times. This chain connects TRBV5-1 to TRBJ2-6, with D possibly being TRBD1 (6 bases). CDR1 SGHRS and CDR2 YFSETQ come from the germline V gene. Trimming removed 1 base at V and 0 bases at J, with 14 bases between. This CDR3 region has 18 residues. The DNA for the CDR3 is TGCGCCAGCAGCTTGAATGGACAGCCAGACTCTGGGGCCAACGTCCTGACTTTC. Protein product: CASSLNGQPDSGANVLTF.

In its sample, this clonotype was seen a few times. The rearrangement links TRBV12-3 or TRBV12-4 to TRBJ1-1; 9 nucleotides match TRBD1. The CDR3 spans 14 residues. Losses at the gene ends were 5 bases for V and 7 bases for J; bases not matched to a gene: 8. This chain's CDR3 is CASSGPGQGVEAFF. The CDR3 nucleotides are TGTGCCAGCAGTGGACCGGGACAGGGAGTTGAAGCTTTCTTT.

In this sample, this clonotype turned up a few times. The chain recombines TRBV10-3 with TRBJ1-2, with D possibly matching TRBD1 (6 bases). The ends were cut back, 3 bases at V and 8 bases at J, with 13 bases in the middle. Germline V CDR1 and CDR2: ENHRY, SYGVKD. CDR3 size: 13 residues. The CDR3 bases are TGTGCCATCAGTGACTCCACAGGGTCCGGCTACACCTTC. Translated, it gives CAISDSTGSGYTF.

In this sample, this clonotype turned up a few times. The CDR3 sequence: CASNAEIRGNEQFF. CDR3 bases: TGTGCCAGCAATGCAGAGATACGGGGGAATGAGCAGTTCTTC. The J gene is TRBJ2-1, the V gene TRBV9; D might be TRBD2 (6 bases). V was pared by 6 bases and J by 7 bases, with 17 bases between. Germline lookup yields CDR1 SGDLS and CDR2 YYNGEE. The CDR3 sequence is 14 residues long. Using reference TRBV9 and TRBJ2-1 for the parts outside the CDR3, the full variable domain is DSGVTQTPKHLITATGQRVTLRCSPRSGDLSVYWYQQSLDQGLQFLIQYYNGEERAKGNILERFSAQQFPDLHSELNLSSLELGDSALYFCASNAEIRGNEQFFGPGTRLTVL.

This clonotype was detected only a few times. The CDR3 protein is CATRLVLGFNNEQFF. DNA of the CDR3: TGTGCCACCCGCTTAGTCTTGGGTTTTAACAATGAGCAGTTCTTC. The chain combines TRBV11-2 with TRBJ2-1; D gene unclear. The V gene lost 10 bases and the J gene lost 5 bases, with 21 bases spanning the gap. There are 15 residues in the CDR3. Looked up from germline, CDR1 is SGHAT and CDR2 is FQNNGV.

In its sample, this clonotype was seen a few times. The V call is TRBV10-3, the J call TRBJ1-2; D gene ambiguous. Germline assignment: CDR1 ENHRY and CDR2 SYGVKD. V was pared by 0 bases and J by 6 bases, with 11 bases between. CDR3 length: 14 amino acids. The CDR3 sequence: CAISESTALHGYTF. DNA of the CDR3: TGTGCCATCAGTGAGTCTACCGCACTTCATGGCTACACCTTC.

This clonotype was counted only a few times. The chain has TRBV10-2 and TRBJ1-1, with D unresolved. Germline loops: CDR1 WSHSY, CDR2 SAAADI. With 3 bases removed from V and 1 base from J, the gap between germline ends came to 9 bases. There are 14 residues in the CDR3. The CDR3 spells CASSDSWENTEAFF. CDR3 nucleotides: TGCGCCAGCAGTGACTCGTGGGAGAACACTGAAGCTTTCTTT.

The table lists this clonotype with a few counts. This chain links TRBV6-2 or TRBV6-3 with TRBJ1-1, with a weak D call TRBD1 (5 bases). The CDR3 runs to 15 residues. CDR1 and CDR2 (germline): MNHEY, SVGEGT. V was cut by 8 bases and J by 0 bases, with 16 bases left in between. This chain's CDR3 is CASRDVRGMNTEAFF. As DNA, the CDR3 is TGTGCCAGCCGCGACGTAAGGGGAATGAACACTGAAGCTTTCTTT.

In DNA, the CDR3 is TGCGCCAGCAGCCAAGACACTAATGAAAAACTGTTTTTT. It translates to CASSQDTNEKLFF. This sequence joins TRBV4-3 and TRBJ1-4; D gene ambiguous. There are 13 residues in the CDR3. Germline V gives CDR1 LGHNA, CDR2 YSLEER. V lost 0 bases, J lost 2 bases, and 1 base lay in between.

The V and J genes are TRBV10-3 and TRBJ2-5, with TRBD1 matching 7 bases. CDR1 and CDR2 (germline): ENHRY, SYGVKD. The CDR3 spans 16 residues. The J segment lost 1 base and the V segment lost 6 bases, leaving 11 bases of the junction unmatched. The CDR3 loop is CAISDKSGTAQETQYF. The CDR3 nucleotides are TGTGCCATCAGCGATAAATCAGGGACAGCCCAAGAGACCCAGTACTTC.

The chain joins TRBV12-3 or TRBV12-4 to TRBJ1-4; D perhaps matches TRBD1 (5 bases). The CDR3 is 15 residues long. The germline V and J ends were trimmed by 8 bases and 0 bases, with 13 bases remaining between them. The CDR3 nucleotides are TGTGCCAGCGGTTGGACAACCGCAACTAATGAAAAACTGTTTTTT. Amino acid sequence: CASGWTTATNEKLFF.

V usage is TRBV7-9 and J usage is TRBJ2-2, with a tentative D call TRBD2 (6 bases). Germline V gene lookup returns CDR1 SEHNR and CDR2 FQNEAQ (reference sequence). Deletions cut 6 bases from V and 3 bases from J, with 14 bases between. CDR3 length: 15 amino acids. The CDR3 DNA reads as TGTGCCAGCAGTCCGCGGGACCAATACACCGGGGAGCTGTTTTTT. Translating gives CASSPRDQYTGELFF.

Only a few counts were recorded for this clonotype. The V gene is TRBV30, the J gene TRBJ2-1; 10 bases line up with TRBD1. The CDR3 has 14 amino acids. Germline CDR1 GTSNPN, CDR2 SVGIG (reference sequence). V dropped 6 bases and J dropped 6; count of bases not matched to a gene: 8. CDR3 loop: CACGRWTGGNEQFF. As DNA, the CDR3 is TGTGCCTGTGGACGCTGGACAGGGGGCAATGAGCAGTTCTTC.

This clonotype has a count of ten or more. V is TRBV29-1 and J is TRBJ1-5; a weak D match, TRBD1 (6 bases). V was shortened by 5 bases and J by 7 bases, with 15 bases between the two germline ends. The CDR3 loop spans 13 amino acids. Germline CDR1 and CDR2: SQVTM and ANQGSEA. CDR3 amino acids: CSVLRDIGQPQHF. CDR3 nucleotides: TGCAGCGTTCTTAGGGACATCGGCCAGCCCCAGCATTTT.

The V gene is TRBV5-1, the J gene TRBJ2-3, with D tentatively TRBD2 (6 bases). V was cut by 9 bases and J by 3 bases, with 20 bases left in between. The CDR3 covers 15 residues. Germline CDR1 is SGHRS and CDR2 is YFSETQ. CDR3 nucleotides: TGCGCCACCCGACCCGGACCCGGGACTACAGATACGCAGTATTTT. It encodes CATRPGPGTTDTQYF.

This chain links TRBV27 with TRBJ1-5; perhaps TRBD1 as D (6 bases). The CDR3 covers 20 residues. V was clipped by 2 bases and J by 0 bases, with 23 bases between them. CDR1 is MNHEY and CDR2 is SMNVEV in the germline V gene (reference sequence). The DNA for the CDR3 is TGTGCCAGCAGTTTAAAACGCCGAGGACAGAGAAGTACTAGCAATCAGCCCCAGCATTTT. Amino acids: CASSLKRRGQRSTSNQPQHF.

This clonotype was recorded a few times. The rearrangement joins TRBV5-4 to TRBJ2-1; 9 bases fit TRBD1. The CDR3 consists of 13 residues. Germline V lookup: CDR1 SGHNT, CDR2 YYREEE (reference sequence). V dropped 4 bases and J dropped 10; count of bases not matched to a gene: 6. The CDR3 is CASSPRQGEEQFF. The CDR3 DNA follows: TGTGCCAGCAGCCCCAGACAGGGGGAAGAGCAGTTCTTC. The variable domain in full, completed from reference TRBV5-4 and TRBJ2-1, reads ETGVTQSPTHLIKTRGQQVTLRCSSQSGHNTVSWYQQALGQGPQFIFQYYREEENGRGNFPPRFSGLQFPNYSSELNVNALELDDSALYLCASSPRQGEEQFFGPGTRLTVL.

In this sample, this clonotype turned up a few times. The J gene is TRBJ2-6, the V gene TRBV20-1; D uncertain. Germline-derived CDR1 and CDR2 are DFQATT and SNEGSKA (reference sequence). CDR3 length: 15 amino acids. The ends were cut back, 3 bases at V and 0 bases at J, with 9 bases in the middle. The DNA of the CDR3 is TGCAGTGCTAGTTCTGGGCCCTCTGGGGCCAACGTCCTGACTTTC. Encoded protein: CSASSGPSGANVLTF.

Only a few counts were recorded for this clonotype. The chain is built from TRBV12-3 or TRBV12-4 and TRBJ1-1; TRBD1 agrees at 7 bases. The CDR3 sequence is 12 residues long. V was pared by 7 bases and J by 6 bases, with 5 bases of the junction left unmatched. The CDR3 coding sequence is TGTGCCAGCACCGCAACAGGGGCTGAAGCTTTCTTT. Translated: CASTATGAEAFF.

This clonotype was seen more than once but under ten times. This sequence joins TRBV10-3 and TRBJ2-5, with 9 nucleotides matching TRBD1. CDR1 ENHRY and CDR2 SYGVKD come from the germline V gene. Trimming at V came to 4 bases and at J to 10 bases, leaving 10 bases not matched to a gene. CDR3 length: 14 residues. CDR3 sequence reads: CAISGQTGGGIQYF. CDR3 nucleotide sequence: TGTGCCATCAGTGGTCAAACAGGGGGCGGCATCCAGTACTTC.

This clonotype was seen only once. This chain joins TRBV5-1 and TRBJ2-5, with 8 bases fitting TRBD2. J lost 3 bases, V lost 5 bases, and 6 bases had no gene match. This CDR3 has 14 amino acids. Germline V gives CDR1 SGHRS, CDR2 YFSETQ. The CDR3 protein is CASSGSGAKETQYF. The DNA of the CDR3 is TGCGCCAGCAGTGGTAGCGGGGCTAAAGAGACCCAGTACTTC. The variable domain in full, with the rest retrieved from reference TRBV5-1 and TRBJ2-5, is KAGVTQTPRYLIKTRGQQVTLSCSPISGHRSVSWYQQTPGQGLQFLFEYFSETQRNKGNFPGRFSGRQFSNSRSEMNVSTLELGDSALYLCASSGSGAKETQYFGPGTRLLVL.